The source of this T cell receptor beta chain is a study of cytomegalovirus exposure and HLA in healthy donors. Study summary: About 200 million T cells yielded under 130 million unique TCR beta sequences in earlier analysis. Across around 400 genotyped donors, over 70% landed in the Caucasian-associated ancestry cluster.

In the case of this clone: Antigen unknown.

This PCR relied on a set of 60 Vbeta primers and 13 Jbeta primers. TCRdb's table, derived via immunoSEQ multiplex PCR, lists solely in-frame clones and lacks some. The top ten clones hold 3.2% of a sample with 87,000 or so clones, 55% to 75% of them seen once. The study, taken as a whole, reports: A prior analysis recorded that most TCR beta V segments were productive about 87% or about 30% of the time. It was taken for granted in presence/absence analyses that sequencing depth across donors was roughly uniform.

V shed 8 bases and J shed 2 bases, with 22 bases lying between them. Germline V lookup: CDR1 SQVTM, CDR2 ANQGSEA. The CDR3 contains 15 residues. This receptor was identified in a man aged 55 to 70 in good health and CMV-seronegative. This chain uses TRBV29-1 with TRBJ2-7, with a tentative D call TRBD1 (5 bases). Sequenced material: PBMCs. The CDR3: CSSYPGRVEPYEQYF. In DNA, the CDR3 is TGCAGCTCCTACCCCGGCAGGGTTGAACCCTACGAGCAGTACTTC.